The clone carrying this T cell receptor (beta chain) was counted a few times. Germline values: CDR1 SEHNR, CDR2 FQNEAQ (reference sequence). V lost 2 bases and J lost 9, with 8 bases in between. CDR3 size: 12 residues. The data were obtained in a study of beta chain features in type 1 diabetes. Sorting with CD45RO/CCR7/CD25/CD127/CD95/CD27 yielded naive, central memory, regulatory and stem-like memory CD4+ cells. Every bit of the isolated RNA underwent reverse transcription, so sequencing read expressed TCRB transcripts. Assay used: immunoSEQ multiplex PCR; TCRdb lists only in-frame clones, some missing. The sample contains about 360,000 clones, roughly 12% of which appear only once.

J is TRBJ1-5 and V is TRBV7-9; D uncertain. The sequence was obtained from a man younger than 35 in good health. The sample was naive CD4+ T cells from blood. DNA of the CDR3: TGTGCCAGCAGCTTATCTCTCGGGCCCCAGCATTTT. Translated: CASSLSLGPQHF.